This T cell receptor beta chain was sequenced in a study of blood T cell repertoires in COVID-19. Study-level information: T cells, B-cell-depleted T cells, or PBMCs provided the cDNA or gDNA that served as material.

Per the original methods: Cell counts per sample came from amplifying reference gene primers. The assay was immunoSEQ multiplex PCR, and TCRdb's table has in-frame clones only and misses some. V, J and clone size are taken as reported in that table, and D and trimming were inferred from the DNA itself. Here the sample spans 120,000 or so clones, approximately 82% being singletons. The CDR3 is 13 residues long. The J segment lost 6 bases and the V segment lost 8 bases, leaving 3 bases of the junction unmatched. The germline CDR1 and CDR2 sequences are LGHDT and YNNKEL (reference sequence). The specimen was peripheral blood. The source of this sequence is a man aged 60-69 years with acute or convalescent COVID-19. The V and J genes are TRBV3-1 (or the pseudogene TRBV3-2) and TRBJ1-6; TRBD1 agrees at 8 bases. CDR3 region: CASRGTGNSPLHF. Here the CDR3 DNA reads TGTGCCAGCCGGGGGACAGGTAATTCACCCCTCCACTTT.